The TCR beta chain under discussion was sequenced for a study of blood T cell repertoires in COVID-19. The participants were between about 18 and 90 years old and came from some 23 US areas. Looked up from germline, CDR1 is SGDLS and CDR2 is YYNGEE. The CDR3 contains 16 residues. V gave up 2 bases and J gave up 4 bases; unmatched junction bases: 6. Authors' methods: Nucleated cell number was recorded as an estimate derived from reference gene primer amplification. Libraries were prepared by immunoSEQ multiplex PCR; TCRdb keeps only in-frame clonotypes and omits some of them. That table is the source of V, J and clone size, and D and trimming were worked out from the DNA. The table lists roughly 380,000 clones, almost 90% of them singletons.

Sequences were obtained from PBMCs or T cells enriched from blood (not recorded which). J is TRBJ2-5 and V is TRBV9, with 12 nucleotides matching TRBD2. The receptor comes from a woman in her thirties who had been exposed to COVID-19. The CDR3 coding sequence is TGTGCCAGCAGCGTGCTAGCGGGAGGGCCTGGAGAGACCCAGTACTTC. Translated: CASSVLAGGPGETQYF.